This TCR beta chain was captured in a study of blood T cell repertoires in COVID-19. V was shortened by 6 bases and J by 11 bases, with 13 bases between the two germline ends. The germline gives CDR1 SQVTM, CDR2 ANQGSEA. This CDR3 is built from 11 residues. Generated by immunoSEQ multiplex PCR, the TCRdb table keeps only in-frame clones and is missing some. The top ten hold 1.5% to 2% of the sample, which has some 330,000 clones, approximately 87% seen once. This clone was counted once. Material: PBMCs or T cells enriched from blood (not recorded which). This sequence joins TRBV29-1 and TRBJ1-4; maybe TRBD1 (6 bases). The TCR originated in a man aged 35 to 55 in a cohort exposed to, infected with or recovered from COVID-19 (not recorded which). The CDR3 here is CSVATGGKLFF. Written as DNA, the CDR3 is TGCAGCGTGGCGACAGGCGGGAAACTGTTTTTT.